Listed below are T cell receptor beta chains from one sample, sequenced in a study of cytomegalovirus exposure and HLA in healthy donors. Method: immunoSEQ multiplex PCR; TCRdb's copy keeps in-frame clones and lacks some. Here the sample spans approximately 130,000 clones, around 85% being singletons. Sequencing used PBMCs. The receptors were sampled from a woman aged 25-40 years in good health and CMV-seropositive. Each CDR3 is given with its conserved first and last residue. The D gene is left open where the match is weak. Only some rows state a clone size, as once, few, many or a class for expanded clones.

>-|TRBV28|TRBJ2-2|TRBD1
CASSFSGTGSGTGELFF
TGTGCCAGCAGTTTCTCCGGGACAGGGTCGGGCACCGGGGAGCTGTTTTTT
>-|TRBV28|TRBJ1-3|-
CASSLVGGTGNTIYF
TGTGCCAGCAGTTTGGTGGGGGGGACTGGAAACACCATATATTTT
>-|TRBV19|TRBJ1-4|-
CASSILGDEKLFF
TGTGCCAGTAGTATTCTAGGTGACGAAAAACTGTTTTTT
>-|TRBV2|TRBJ1-6|TRBD1
CASSELAAGGAGSPLHF
TGTGCCAGCAGTGAACTAGCAGCAGGGGGCGCTGGTTCACCCCTCCACTTT
>-|TRBV28|TRBJ1-4|-
CASSSYGGKLFF
TGTGCCAGCAGTTCCTACGGGGGAAAACTGTTTTTT
>-|TRBV7-9|TRBJ1-4|-
CASSLSRGATNEKLFF
TGTGCCAGCAGCTTAAGCCGGGGGGCAACTAATGAAAAACTGTTTTTT
>-|TRBV10-1|TRBJ1-1|-
CASSESREGFTEAFF
TGCGCCAGCAGTGAGTCCCGGGAGGGTTTCACTGAAGCTTTCTTT
>once|TRBV6-5|TRBJ2-7|-
CASNRDFSSYEQYF
TGTGCCAGCAACCGGGACTTCTCGTCCTACGAGCAGTACTTC
>-|TRBV7-9|TRBJ1-1|-
CASSSYFGGTEAFF
TGTGCCAGCAGCTCCTATTTCGGGGGGACTGAAGCTTTCTTT
>few|TRBV28|TRBJ1-1|TRBD1
CASTLLSGQASEAFF
TGTGCCAGCACTTTGCTCTCTGGACAGGCTTCTGAAGCTTTCTTT
>-|TRBV28|TRBJ1-2|-
CASSLDSLYGYTF
TGTGCCAGCAGTTTGGACAGCCTCTATGGCTACACCTTC
>-|TRBV30|TRBJ2-3|-
CAWSGGGIGTDTQYF
TGTGCCTGGAGTGGGGGGGGCATAGGAACAGATACGCAGTATTTT
>-|TRBV2|TRBJ2-7|-
CATLDYSSYEQYF
TGTGCCACCCTGGACTATTCTTCCTACGAGCAGTACTTC
>-|TRBV30|TRBJ2-7|TRBD2
CAWSAGTSYEQYF
TGTGCCTGGAGTGCCGGGACTAGCTACGAGCAGTACTTC
>-|TRBV6-5|TRBJ2-2|-
CASSYAGGSTGELFF
TGTGCCAGCAGTTACGCAGGGGGGTCCACCGGGGAGCTGTTTTTT
>-|TRBV5-1|TRBJ1-4|TRBD1
CASSALPGQGNEKLFF
TGCGCCAGCAGCGCTCTTCCGGGACAGGGGAATGAAAAACTGTTTTTT
>-|TRBV19|TRBJ1-5|-
CASSMVGVSNQPQHF
TGTGCCAGTAGTATGGTAGGGGTTAGCAATCAGCCCCAGCATTTT
>-|TRBV19|TRBJ1-5|-
CASIGPGSSNQPQHF
TGTGCCAGTATCGGCCCGGGGAGTAGCAATCAGCCCCAGCATTTT
>-|TRBV6-1|TRBJ1-1|-
CASRRVGGTEAFF
TGTGCCAGCAGGAGGGTGGGGGGAACTGAAGCTTTCTTT